This T cell receptor beta chain comes out of a study of shared clonotypes between healthy human individuals. Per germline, CDR1 SGHNT and CDR2 YYREEE (reference sequence). The germline V and J ends were trimmed by 6 bases and 1 base, with 10 bases remaining between them. This CDR3 contains 13 residues. Profiled with immunoSEQ multiplex PCR; TCRdb holds only in-frame clones, not every one. This table holds 2 million to 2.5 million clones, approximately 94% found once. Donors were Caucasian adults residing in Nashville, Tennessee, USA. This clonotype was obtained from a man aged 18 to 35 in good health. The chain carries TRBV5-4 and TRBJ2-5, with D maybe TRBD1 (5 bases). The specimen sequenced was naive CD4+ T cells sorted from blood. This sample's subset: CD45RA+ positively selected. The CDR3 reads CASMGLIQETQYF. CDR3 in DNA: TGTGCCAGCATGGGGCTAATCCAAGAGACCCAGTACTTC.